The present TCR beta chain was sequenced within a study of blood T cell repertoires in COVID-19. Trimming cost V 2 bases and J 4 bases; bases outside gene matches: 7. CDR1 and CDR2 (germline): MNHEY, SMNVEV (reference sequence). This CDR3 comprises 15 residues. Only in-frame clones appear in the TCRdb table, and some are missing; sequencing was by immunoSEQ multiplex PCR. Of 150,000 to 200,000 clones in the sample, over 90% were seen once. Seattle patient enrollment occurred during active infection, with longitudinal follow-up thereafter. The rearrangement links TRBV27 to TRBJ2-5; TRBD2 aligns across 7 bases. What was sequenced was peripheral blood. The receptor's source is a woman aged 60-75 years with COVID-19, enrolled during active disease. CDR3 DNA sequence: TGTGCCAGCAGTTTAACGGGGGGACGGCCAGAGACCCAGTACTTC. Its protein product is CASSLTGGRPETQYF.